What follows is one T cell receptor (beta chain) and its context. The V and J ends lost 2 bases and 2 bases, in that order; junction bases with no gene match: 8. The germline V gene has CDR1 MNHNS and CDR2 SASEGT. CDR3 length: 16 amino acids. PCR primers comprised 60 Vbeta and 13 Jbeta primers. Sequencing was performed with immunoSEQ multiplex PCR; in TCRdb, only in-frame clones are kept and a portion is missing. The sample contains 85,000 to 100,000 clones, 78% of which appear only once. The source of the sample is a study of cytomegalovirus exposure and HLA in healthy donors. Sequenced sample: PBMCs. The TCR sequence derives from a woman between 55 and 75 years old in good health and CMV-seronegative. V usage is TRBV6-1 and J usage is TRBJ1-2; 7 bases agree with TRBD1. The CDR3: CASSENPLTGNYGYTF. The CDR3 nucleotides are TGTGCCAGCAGTGAAAATCCCCTGACAGGGAACTATGGCTACACCTTC.